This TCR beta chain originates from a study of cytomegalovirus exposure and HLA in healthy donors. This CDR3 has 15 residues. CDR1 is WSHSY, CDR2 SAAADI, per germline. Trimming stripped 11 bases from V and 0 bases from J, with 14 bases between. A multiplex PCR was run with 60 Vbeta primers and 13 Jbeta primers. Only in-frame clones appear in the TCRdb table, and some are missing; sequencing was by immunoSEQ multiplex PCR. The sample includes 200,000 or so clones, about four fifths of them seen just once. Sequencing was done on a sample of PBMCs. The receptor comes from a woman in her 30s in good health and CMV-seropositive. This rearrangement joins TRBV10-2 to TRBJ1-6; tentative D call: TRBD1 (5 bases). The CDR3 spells CAVGGASSYNSPLHF. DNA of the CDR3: TGCGCCGTGGGCGGGGCGAGCTCCTATAATTCACCCCTCCACTTT.